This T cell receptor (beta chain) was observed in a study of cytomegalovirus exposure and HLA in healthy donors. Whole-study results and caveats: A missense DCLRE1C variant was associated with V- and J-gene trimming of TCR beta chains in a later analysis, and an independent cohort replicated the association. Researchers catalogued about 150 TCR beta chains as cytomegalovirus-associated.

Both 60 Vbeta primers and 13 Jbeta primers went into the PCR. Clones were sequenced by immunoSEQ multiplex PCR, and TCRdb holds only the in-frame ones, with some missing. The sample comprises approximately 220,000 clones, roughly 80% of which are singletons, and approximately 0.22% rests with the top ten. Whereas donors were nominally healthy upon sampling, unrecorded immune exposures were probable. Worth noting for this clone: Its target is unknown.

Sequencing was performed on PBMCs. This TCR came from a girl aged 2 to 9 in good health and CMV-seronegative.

The CDR3 loop is CASRDTGTRGHEQYF. The DNA of the CDR3 is TGTGCCAGCAGAGACACCGGGACTAGGGGGCACGAGCAGTACTTC. V gene TRBV5-4 combines with J gene TRBJ2-7, with D perhaps matching TRBD2 (8 bases). CDR1 and CDR2 from the germline V gene are SGHNT and YYREEE (reference sequence). Trimming removed 5 bases from V and 5 bases from J, with 20 bases in between. The length of the CDR3 is 15 residues.